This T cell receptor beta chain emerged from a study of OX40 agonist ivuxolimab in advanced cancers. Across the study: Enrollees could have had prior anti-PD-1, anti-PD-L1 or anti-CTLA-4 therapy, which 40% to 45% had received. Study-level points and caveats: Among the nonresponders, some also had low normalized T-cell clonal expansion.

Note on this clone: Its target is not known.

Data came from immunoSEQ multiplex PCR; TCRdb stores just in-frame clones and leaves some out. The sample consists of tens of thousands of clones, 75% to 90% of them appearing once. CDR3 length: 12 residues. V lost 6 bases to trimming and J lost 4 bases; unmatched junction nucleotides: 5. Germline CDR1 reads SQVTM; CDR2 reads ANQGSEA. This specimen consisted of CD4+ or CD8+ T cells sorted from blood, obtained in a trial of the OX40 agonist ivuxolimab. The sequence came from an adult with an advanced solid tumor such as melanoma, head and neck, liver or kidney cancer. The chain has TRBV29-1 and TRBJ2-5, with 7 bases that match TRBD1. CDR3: CSVTSGGETQYF. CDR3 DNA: TGCAGCGTGACGTCAGGGGGAGAGACCCAGTACTTC.